A single sample is the source of the 21 T cell receptor beta chains below, sequenced in a study of T cell responses to AZD1222 COVID-19 vaccine. Sequenced by immunoSEQ multiplex PCR; TCRdb stores in-frame clones only, minus some. This table holds about 260,000 clones, 80% to 95% found once. The source material was peripheral blood, sampled on day 0 of AZD1222 vaccination. These receptors were obtained from an adult in good health.

A single count supports this clone. The chain has TRBV6-2 or TRBV6-3 and TRBJ1-5, with 8 nucleotides matching TRBD1. J was trimmed by 3 bases and V by 5 bases; bases with no gene match: 6. CDR3 length: 15 amino acids. The V gene's germline CDR1 is MNHEY and CDR2 SVGEGT. The CDR3 sequence is CASSRQGRSNQPQHF. CDR3 bases: TGTGCCAGCAGTCGACAGGGGAGGTCCAATCAGCCCCAGCATTTT.

The chain uses TRBV24-1 and TRBJ1-2, with D perhaps TRBD1 (6 bases). There are 10 residues in the CDR3. CDR1 is KGHDR and CDR2 is SFDVKD in the germline V gene. V was clipped by 6 bases and J by 13 bases, with 11 bases between them. Written as DNA, the CDR3 is TGTGCCACCAGTCGACAGGTTTGCACCTTC. This encodes CATSRQVCTF.

This clone has just a few counts. The genes are TRBV5-1 and TRBJ2-7; 7 bases align to TRBD1. CDR3 size: 15 residues. Unmatched junction bases numbered 9, after V lost 4 bases and J lost 2 bases. Germline CDR1 reads SGHRS; CDR2 reads YFSETQ. The CDR3 nucleotides are TGCGCCAGCAGCCCTACCACAGGGGTTACCTACGAGCAGTACTTC. It yields the protein CASSPTTGVTYEQYF.

J is TRBJ2-1 and V is TRBV5-4; D gene uncertain. Germline V gene sequence: CDR1 SGHNT, CDR2 YYREEE (reference sequence). CDR3 length: 12 amino acids. V lost 4 bases and J 5 bases, leaving 7 bases between the germline ends. The CDR3 sequence is CASSLSHNEQFF. In nucleotides, the CDR3 is TGTGCCAGCAGCCTATCTCACAATGAGCAGTTCTTC.

The chain carries TRBV3-1 (or the pseudogene TRBV3-2) and TRBJ1-1; D gene ambiguous. Germline CDR1 is LGHDT and CDR2 is YNNKEL (reference sequence). V was pared by 9 bases and J by 0 bases, with 11 bases between. The CDR3 extends over 13 amino acids. The CDR3 nucleotides are TGTGCCAGGGTCCGACTAATGAACACTGAAGCTTTCTTT. This translates into CARVRLMNTEAFF.

The chain uses TRBV6-5 and TRBJ2-7; the match to TRBD1 covers 7 bases. The CDR3 contains 13 residues. Trimming removed 10 bases from V and 3 bases from J; junction bases left unmatched: 9. Per the germline V gene, CDR1 is MNHEY and CDR2 is SVGAGI. The DNA for the CDR3 is TGTGCCACCAACCCCGGGACAGACTACGAGCAGTACTTC. This gives the protein CATNPGTDYEQYF.

This rearrangement joins TRBV2 to TRBJ1-5; D not resolved. Per germline, CDR1 SNHLY and CDR2 FYNNEI. V lost 5 bases and J lost 0, with 8 bases in between. The CDR3 has 14 amino acids. CDR3 protein: CASSSGLSNQPQHF. The CDR3 coding sequence is TGTGCCAGCAGTTCAGGCCTTAGCAATCAGCCCCAGCATTTT.

The rearrangement links TRBV28 to TRBJ2-1; D not resolved. CDR1 is MDHEN and CDR2 is SYDVKM in the germline V gene. Between the trimmed V and J ends, which lost 6 bases and 0 bases, there was a span of 9 bases. This CDR3 is built from 14 residues. The CDR3 here is CASRGPSSYNEQFF. The CDR3 nucleotides are TGTGCCAGCAGGGGCCCGAGCTCCTACAATGAGCAGTTCTTC.

This chain links TRBV6-5 with TRBJ1-1; unclear D gene. Germline values: CDR1 MNHEY, CDR2 SVGAGI. Trimming shortened V by 6 bases and J by 1 base, and 12 bases separated the two germline ends. The CDR3 consists of 14 residues. The CDR3 reads CASRSAGRNTEAFF. The CDR3 region has the DNA TGTGCCAGCAGGTCCGCGGGCAGGAACACTGAAGCTTTCTTT.

The chain employs TRBV10-2 and TRBJ2-7; TRBD1 matches 7 bases. Losses at the gene ends were 6 bases for V and 2 bases for J; bases not matched to a gene: 4. Germline V lookup: CDR1 WSHSY, CDR2 SAAADI. The CDR3 spans 13 residues. CDR3 region: CASSWGQTYEQYF. CDR3 coding DNA: TGCGCCAGCAGCTGGGGACAGACCTACGAGCAGTACTTC.

This sequence joins TRBV28 and TRBJ1-2; a weak D match, TRBD1 (6 bases). Trimming took 10 bases from V and 4 from J, leaving 19 bases between them. The CDR3 is made up of 14 amino acids. Looked up from germline, CDR1 is MDHEN and CDR2 is SYDVKM. This CDR3 is CATRTATYGYGYTF. CDR3 DNA: TGTGCCACACGGACAGCCACTTATGGCTATGGCTACACCTTC.

The rearrangement joins TRBV5-4 to TRBJ2-2; 9 bases match TRBD2. This CDR3 region has 16 residues. The V and J ends lost 0 bases and 4 bases, in that order; junction bases with no gene match: 4. Germline loops: CDR1 SGHNT, CDR2 YYREEE (reference sequence). This CDR3 is CASSLGIAGVTGELFF. For the CDR3, the DNA is TGTGCCAGCAGCTTGGGTATAGCGGGGGTCACCGGGGAGCTGTTTTTT.

The chain carries TRBV19 and TRBJ2-7, with 8 bases aligning to TRBD1. Germline values: CDR1 LNHDA, CDR2 SQIVND (reference sequence). The ends lost 0 bases at V and 0 bases at J; junction bases unmatched: 7. The CDR3 loop spans 17 amino acids. As DNA, the CDR3 is TGTGCCAGTAGTATAGATCTTCGGACAGGGAGCTCCTACGAGCAGTACTTC. This gives the protein CASSIDLRTGSSYEQYF. Using reference TRBV19 and TRBJ2-7 for the parts outside the CDR3, the full variable domain is DGGITQSPKYLFRKEGQNVTLSCEQNLNHDAMYWYRQDPGQGLRLIYYSQIVNDFQKGDIAEGYSVSREKKESFPLTVTSAQKNPTAFYLCASSIDLRTGSSYEQYFGPGTRLTVT.

V usage is TRBV19 and J usage is TRBJ2-2, with 8 bases aligning to TRBD1. The CDR3 extends over 17 amino acids. The germline V gene encodes CDR1 LNHDA and CDR2 SQIVND (reference sequence). V shed 2 bases, J shed 0 bases, and the junction held 5 bases outside the gene matches. The CDR3 spells CASSINRGDANTGELFF. In nucleotides, the CDR3 is TGTGCCAGTAGTATAAACAGGGGGGATGCGAACACCGGGGAGCTGTTTTTT.

The chain joins TRBV28 to TRBJ1-2, with D unclear. Germline V gene sequence: CDR1 MDHEN, CDR2 SYDVKM. CDR3 length equals 15 residues. Trimming cost V 5 bases and J 4 bases, with 17 bases left between them. CDR3 region: CASSPGGLSGYGYTF. The CDR3 DNA follows: TGTGCCAGCAGTCCCGGCGGACTGAGCGGCTATGGCTACACCTTC.

This chain joins TRBV5-1 and TRBJ2-7; 8 bases fit TRBD1. J was trimmed by 6 bases and V by 4 bases; bases with no gene match: 9. The CDR3 is 14 residues long. Germline CDR1 reads SGHRS; CDR2 reads YFSETQ. DNA for the CDR3: TGCGCCAGCAGCGACCCTCAGGGGGCTGGCGAGCAGTACTTC. The encoded protein is CASSDPQGAGEQYF.

The chain recombines TRBV28 with TRBJ1-1; 7 bases match TRBD1. The CDR3 is 15 amino acids. With V trimmed by 4 bases and J by 4 bases, 9 bases remained unmatched. Looked up from germline, CDR1 is MDHEN and CDR2 is SYDVKM. Here the CDR3 reads CASSSLLRGSTEAFF. CDR3 nucleotide sequence: TGTGCCAGCAGTTCCCTCCTCAGGGGGAGCACTGAAGCTTTCTTT.

The gene calls are TRBV4-1 and TRBJ1-5; D ambiguous. The CDR3 has 12 amino acids. The V end lost 1 base, the J end lost 10 bases, and 8 bases lay between the germline ends. Germline V lookup: CDR1 MGHRA, CDR2 YSYEKL. The CDR3 reads CASSQGEGPQHF. The CDR3 nucleotides read TGCGCCAGCAGCCAAGGTGAAGGTCCCCAGCATTTT.

Here the CDR3 reads CASSGQGAGEKLFF. The CDR3 coding sequence is TGTGCCAGTAGTGGACAGGGGGCAGGTGAAAAACTGTTTTTT. V gene TRBV19 combines with J gene TRBJ1-4; 11 bases match TRBD1. V gave up 5 bases and J gave up 7 bases; unmatched junction bases: 3. The CDR3 is made up of 14 amino acids. Germline V gene sequence: CDR1 LNHDA, CDR2 SQIVND (reference sequence).

The chain links TRBV5-5 to TRBJ2-2; 12 bases align to TRBD1. The CDR3 has 19 amino acids. Per germline, CDR1 SGHKS and CDR2 YYEKEE (reference sequence). V dropped 3 bases and J dropped 4; count of bases not matched to a gene: 13. CDR3 DNA sequence: TGTGCCAGCAGCTACCCTCCCTCGGGACAGGGGGCGAGCACCGGGGAGCTGTTTTTT. Translated, it gives CASSYPPSGQGASTGELFF.

V is TRBV4-1 and J is TRBJ1-5; no clear D gene. Trimming removed 4 bases from V and 5 bases from J, with 18 bases in between. The CDR3 totals 16 residues. Looked up from germline, CDR1 is MGHRA and CDR2 is YSYEKL. For the CDR3, the DNA is TGCGCCAGCAGCCTAGGCGAGGAGGGTCTTTATCAGCCCCAGCATTTT. Its protein is CASSLGEEGLYQPQHF.